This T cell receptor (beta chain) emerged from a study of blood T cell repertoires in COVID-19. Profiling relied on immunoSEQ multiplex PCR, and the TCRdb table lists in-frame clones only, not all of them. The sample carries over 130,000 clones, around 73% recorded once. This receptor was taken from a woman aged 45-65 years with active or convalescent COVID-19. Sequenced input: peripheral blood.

The CDR3 DNA reads as TGTGCCAGCAGCCTGGACAGAAATGAAAAACTGTTTTTT. Amino acid sequence: CASSLDRNEKLFF. This rearrangement joins TRBV7-2 to TRBJ1-4; TRBD1 is a possible D gene (6 bases). Trimming took off 5 bases at V and 5 bases at J, with 9 bases between the two ends. The CDR3 contains 13 residues. CDR1 and CDR2 (germline): SGHTA, FQGNSA. Combining the CDR3 with reference TRBV7-2 and TRBJ1-4 gives the whole variable domain GAGVSQSPSNKVTEKGKDVELRCDPISGHTALYWYRQSLGQGLEFLIYFQGNSAPDKSGLPSDRFSAERTGGSVSTLTIQRTQQEDSAVYLCASSLDRNEKLFFGSGTQLSVL.